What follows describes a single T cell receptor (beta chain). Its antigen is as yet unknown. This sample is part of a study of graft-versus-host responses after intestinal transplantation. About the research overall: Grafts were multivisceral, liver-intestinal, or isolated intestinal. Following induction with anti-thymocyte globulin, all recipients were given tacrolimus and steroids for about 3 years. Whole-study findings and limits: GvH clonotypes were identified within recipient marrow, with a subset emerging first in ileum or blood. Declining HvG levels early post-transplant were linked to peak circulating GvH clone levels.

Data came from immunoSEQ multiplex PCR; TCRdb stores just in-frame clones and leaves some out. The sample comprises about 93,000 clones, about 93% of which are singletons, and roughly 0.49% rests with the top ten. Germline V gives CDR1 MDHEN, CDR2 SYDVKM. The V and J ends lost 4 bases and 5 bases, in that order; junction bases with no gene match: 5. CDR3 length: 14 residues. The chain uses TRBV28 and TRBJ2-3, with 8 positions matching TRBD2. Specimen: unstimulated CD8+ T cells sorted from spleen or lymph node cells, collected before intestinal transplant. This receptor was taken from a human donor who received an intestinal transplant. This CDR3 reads CASSWREAGDTQYF. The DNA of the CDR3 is TGTGCCAGCAGTTGGCGGGAGGCAGGAGATACGCAGTATTTT.